Shown below are 18 T cell receptor beta chains from a single sample sequenced in a study of cytomegalovirus exposure and HLA in healthy donors. Primers: 60 Vbeta forward and 13 Jbeta reverse. Sequencing was performed with immunoSEQ multiplex PCR; in TCRdb, only in-frame clones are kept and a portion is missing. The table has some 170,000 clones, around 80% seen once; the top ten hold under 2.5%. The sequencing sample was made of PBMCs. These receptors were collected from a man in his forties or fifties in good health and CMV-seronegative.

This clone was counted only a few times. This chain joins TRBV10-3 and TRBJ1-4; D is unclear. This CDR3 is 12 amino acids long. V lost 6 bases and J lost 11, with 13 bases in between. Germline CDR1 is ENHRY and CDR2 is SYGVKD. CDR3 sequence reads: CAIRSEEGKLFF. The DNA of the CDR3 is TGTGCCATCAGGAGTGAGGAGGGTAAACTGTTTTTT.

The gene calls are TRBV2 and TRBJ2-7, with 10 nucleotides matching TRBD2. The CDR3 totals 15 residues. The J segment lost 7 bases and the V segment lost 5 bases, leaving 11 bases of the junction unmatched. CDR1 SNHLY and CDR2 FYNNEI come from the germline V gene. Here the CDR3 DNA reads TGTGCCAGCAGTCGTGAGCGGGAGGGCCAAGGGGAGCAGTACTTC. As protein: CASSREREGQGEQYF.

The chain carries TRBV25-1 and TRBJ2-1; 12 bases are a match to TRBD2. CDR3 length: 14 amino acids. From germline, CDR1 is MGHDK and CDR2 SYGVNS. The CDR3 DNA follows: TGTGCTAATCTAGCGGGAGGGCCCTACAATGAGCAGTTCTTC. Its protein product is CANLAGGPYNEQFF.

This sequence joins TRBV7-9 and TRBJ2-7, with 10 bases fitting TRBD2. Germline V gene data show CDR1 as SEHNR and CDR2 as FQNEAQ (reference sequence). Trimming took 6 bases from V and 5 from J; bases not matched to a gene: 7. The CDR3 consists of 14 residues. The CDR3: CASRSGTSVHEQYF. CDR3 DNA: TGTGCCAGCAGGTCCGGGACTAGCGTCCACGAGCAGTACTTC.

The CDR3, as DNA: TGTGCCAGTACTACAGGGTCGGGCACCATATATTTT. Translating it yields CASTTGSGTIYF. This chain connects TRBV6-5 to TRBJ1-3, with D perhaps matching TRBD1 (6 bases). Germline V gives CDR1 MNHEY, CDR2 SVGAGI. The length of the CDR3 is 12 residues. Trimming shortened V by 9 bases and J by 9 bases, and 15 bases separated the two germline ends.

CDR3 DNA: TGTGCCAGCAAATTGGGCCGGGGTCCCCTCTATGGCTACACCTTC. It specifies CASKLGRGPLYGYTF. The chain couples TRBV28 to TRBJ1-2, with D unclear. Germline CDR1 MDHEN, CDR2 SYDVKM. CDR3 length equals 15 residues. The germline V and J ends were trimmed by 7 bases and 4 bases, with 19 bases remaining between them.

The chain joins TRBV6-1 to TRBJ1-1; TRBD1 aligns across 8 bases. CDR1 and CDR2 from the germline V gene are MNHNS and SASEGT. This CDR3 comprises 13 residues. With 6 bases clipped from V and 3 bases from J, the junction kept 3 bases outside the gene matches. CDR3 residues: CASRADRDTEAFF. CDR3 bases: TGTGCCAGCAGAGCGGACAGGGACACTGAAGCTTTCTTT.

This rearrangement joins TRBV4-1 to TRBJ2-3; weak D call: TRBD2 (6 bases). This CDR3 has 14 residues. Germline V lookup: CDR1 MGHRA, CDR2 YSYEKL. V lost 5 bases, J lost 2 bases, and 11 bases lay in between. Here the CDR3 DNA reads TGCGCCAGCAGCGACGGAGGGCACACAGATACGCAGTATTTT. It specifies CASSDGGHTDTQYF.

This clone was observed a few times. The junction departs from the called germline gene at one end, perhaps through a read error. The V gene is TRBV7-9, the J gene TRBJ2-1, with D tentatively TRBD2 (5 bases). Germline loops: CDR1 SEHNR, CDR2 FQNEAQ (reference sequence). This CDR3 comprises 15 residues. CDR3 sequence: CSSSLSSLLVNEQFF. In DNA, the CDR3 is TGTTCCAGCAGCTTGTCTAGCCTGTTGGTGAATGAGCAGTTCTTC.

This clone was detected only a few times. V is TRBV7-9 and J is TRBJ1-2, with 7 positions matching TRBD1. This CDR3 has 14 amino acids. Germline values: CDR1 SEHNR, CDR2 FQNEAQ (reference sequence). V gave up 6 bases and J gave up 4 bases; unmatched junction bases: 8. In DNA, the CDR3 is TGTGCCAGCAGTTGGGACAGTGATTCCTATGGCTACACCTTC. Protein: CASSWDSDSYGYTF.

The V gene is TRBV5-4, the J gene TRBJ2-5, with D possibly TRBD1 on 6 matching bases. Germline CDR1 and CDR2: SGHNT and YYREEE (reference sequence). The CDR3 spans 13 residues. Trimming removed 4 bases from V and 5 bases from J, with 12 bases in between. CDR3 coding DNA: TGTGCCAGCAGCGACCAGGGGCGGGAGACCCAGTACTTC. Amino acid sequence: CASSDQGRETQYF.

This sequence joins TRBV6-5 and TRBJ1-3, with unresolved D. The CDR3 is made up of 11 amino acids. V lost 6 bases to trimming and J lost 4 bases, with 4 bases between them. Germline CDR1 and CDR2: MNHEY and SVGAGI. The CDR3 sequence is CASRQGNTIYF. CDR3 in DNA: TGTGCCAGCAGGCAGGGAAACACCATATATTTT.

The chain uses TRBV19 and TRBJ1-5, with D possibly TRBD1 on 5 matching bases. The length of the CDR3 is 9 residues. Germline V lookup: CDR1 LNHDA, CDR2 SQIVND (reference sequence). In DNA, the CDR3 is TGTGGAGTAGGGGAGCCCCAGCATTTT. As protein: CGVGEPQHF.

The chain carries TRBV28 and TRBJ2-2; D is unresolved. This CDR3 contains 11 residues. With 3 bases removed from V and 7 bases from J, the gap between germline ends came to 3 bases. CDR1 is MDHEN and CDR2 is SYDVKM in the germline V gene. The CDR3 loop reads CASSFLGELFF. The CDR3 nucleotides read TGTGCCAGCAGTTTCCTCGGGGAGCTGTTTTTT.

This chain connects TRBV7-6 to TRBJ2-2; no reliable D call. The V gene's germline CDR1 is SGHVS and CDR2 FNYEAQ. The V end was cut by 3 bases, the J end by 1 base, with 6 bases between. There are 14 residues in the CDR3. The CDR3 nucleotides are TGTGCCAGCAGCTTTAGCAGGAACACCGGGGAGCTGTTTTTT. Translating gives CASSFSRNTGELFF.

V is TRBV2 and J is TRBJ2-7; 8 nucleotides match TRBD2. CDR1 and CDR2 (germline): SNHLY, FYNNEI. With 3 bases clipped from V and 6 bases from J, the junction kept 7 bases outside the gene matches. This CDR3 is built from 14 residues. The CDR3 sequence: CASSEITSGGEQYF. As DNA, the CDR3 is TGTGCCAGCAGTGAGATTACGAGCGGGGGCGAGCAGTACTTC.

This clone has a single count. The chain links TRBV7-2 to TRBJ2-7; TRBD2 matches 13 bases. V was pared by 1 base and J by 4 bases, with 7 bases of the junction left unmatched. Germline CDR1 is SGHTA and CDR2 is FQGNSA. The CDR3 consists of 17 residues. The CDR3 spells CASSLVPPGLAGYEQYF. CDR3 sequence (DNA): TGTGCCAGCAGCTTAGTCCCACCGGGACTAGCGGGATACGAGCAGTACTTC.

The chain is built from TRBV29-1 and TRBJ2-4; 7 bases are shared with TRBD2. The J segment lost 8 bases and the V segment lost 4 bases, leaving 11 bases of the junction unmatched. The germline gives CDR1 SQVTM, CDR2 ANQGSEA. CDR3 length equals 14 residues. The DNA for the CDR3 is TGCAGCGTTGCGGGAGGAGGAGGAATGGACATTCAGTACTTC. It codes for CSVAGGGGMDIQYF.